The TCR beta chain described here comes from a study of regulatory T cells in long-lasting Graves disease. Study-level points and caveats: Researchers reported studying only peripheral blood, not thyroid tissue. Repertoires from persistent disease leaned toward TRBV28, TRBJ1-2 and TRBJ2-5.

Time point defined: newly diagnosed GD, antithyroid drugs for less than 3 months. PBMC-extracted RNA yielded the TCR library. The diagnosis of Graves' disease used American Thyroid Association guidelines. The CDR3 consists of 14 residues. Germline loops: CDR1 MDHEN, CDR2 SYDVKM. The V end lost 3 bases, the J end lost 10 bases, and 16 bases lay between the germline ends. Relying on iRepertoire HTBI primers and Arm-PCR of CDR3 regions, the team built TCR beta libraries. MiXCR, applied by TCRdb to the multiplex PCR reads, yields one record per CDR3 protein. The table lists about 460,000 distinct CDR3 sequences, 14% of them singletons. In regard to this clonotype: Its antigen remains unidentified.

These records were also assigned to another study, of T cells in Graves' hyperthyroidism and ophthalmopathy.

The chain joins TRBV28 to TRBJ1-5, with D possibly being TRBD1 (6 bases). Sequenced here: peripheral blood mononuclear cells (PBMCs), sampled at new diagnosis, from a patient treated with antithyroid drugs. The TCR was taken from a woman between 45 and 60 years old with Graves disease. In DNA, the CDR3 is TGTGCCAGCAGTTTGCCTCAGGGGCGCCAACCCCAGCATTTT. It specifies CASSLPQGRQPQHF.